This T cell receptor (beta chain) was sequenced for a study of spatial heterogeneity in lung cancer. Time point noted: sample taken at primary tumor resection. Unsorted whole RNA of tumor, nontumor lung or frozen PBMC was sequenced. Patients with untreated early-stage non-small cell lung cancer, numbering 55 to 80, were the donors. General study points: Ubiquitous expanded tumor TCRs appeared in blood more at resection than follow-up.

One entry per CDR3 protein, called by TCRdb with MiXCR from the 5' RACE reads. The sample yields approximately 25,000 distinct CDR3 sequences, about 3.3% seen once. Per germline, CDR1 SEHNR and CDR2 FQNEAQ (reference sequence). V lost 0 bases, J lost 13 bases, and 13 bases lay in between. The CDR3 has 13 amino acids. This clonotype has a count of ten or more. Its target is not known. V is TRBV7-9 and J is TRBJ2-1, with D unclear. The receptor was derived from a female donor with early-stage non-small cell lung cancer. The sample here was PBMCs, taken at surgery. CDR3 DNA sequence: TGTGCCAGCAGCTTAGCGCCAAGTACGACCCAGTTCTTC. This translates into CASSLAPSTTQFF.